The 17 T cell receptor beta chains presented below share a single source sample, sequenced in a study of T cell repertoires in cytomegalovirus infection. TCRdb recomputed calls from the reads with MiXCR, one row per CDR3 protein. This table holds 150,000 to 200,000 distinct CDR3 sequences, approximately 20% found once. Sequencing was performed on PBMCs. The receptor set was obtained from a human donor in good health (CMV status not recorded). Some clones in this sample may be carry-over from other donors' samples.

The V gene is TRBV5-1, the J gene TRBJ2-1; D is possibly TRBD1 or TRBD2 (5 bases each). V shed 5 bases and J shed 10 bases, with 13 bases lying between them. The germline CDR1 and CDR2 sequences are SGHRS and YFSETQ. This CDR3 region has 12 residues. CDR3 bases: TGCGCCAGCAGTATAGTTGGGGACGAGCAGTTCTTC. This sequence encodes CASSIVGDEQFF. Variable domain in full (rest from reference TRBV5-1 and TRBJ2-1): KAGVTQTPRYLIKTRGQQVTLSCSPISGHRSVSWYQQTPGQGLQFLFEYFSETQRNKGNFPGRFSGRQFSNSRSEMNVSTLELGDSALYLCASSIVGDEQFFGPGTRLTVL.

The V call is TRBV25-1, the J call TRBJ2-2; D remains ambiguous. Looked up from germline, CDR1 is MGHDK and CDR2 is SYGVNS. This CDR3 contains 12 residues. Trimming removed 2 bases at V and 8 bases at J, with 6 bases between. CDR3 DNA: TGTGCCAGCAGTGAAGTGTCAGGGGAGCTGTTTTTT. Its protein is CASSEVSGELFF.

This sequence joins TRBV18 and TRBJ2-7, with 12 bases lining up with TRBD2. The V and J ends lost 5 bases and 6 bases, in that order; junction bases with no gene match: 5. The CDR3 runs to 14 residues. Looked up from germline, CDR1 is KGHSH and CDR2 is LQKENI. CDR3 sequence (DNA): TGTGCCAGCTCAAGACTAGCGGGAGCCGCCGAGCAGTACTTC. Amino acid sequence: CASSRLAGAAEQYF.

There are a few counts of this clonotype. V is TRBV7-9 and J is TRBJ2-5; D is undetermined. This CDR3 has 14 residues. Germline values: CDR1 SEHNR, CDR2 FQNEAQ (reference sequence). The V end lost 1 base, the J end lost 2 bases, and 8 bases lay between the germline ends. The DNA for the CDR3 is TGTGCCAGCAGCTTAGATGGCAGGCAAGAGACCCAGTACTTC. Residues: CASSLDGRQETQYF.

The table lists this clonotype with many counts. The rearrangement joins TRBV7-2 to TRBJ2-7; the match to TRBD2 covers 13 bases. The CDR3 has 17 residues. Germline V gene lookup returns CDR1 SGHTA and CDR2 FQGNSA. With 8 bases clipped from V and 2 bases from J, the junction kept 12 bases outside the gene matches. The CDR3 spells CASGLTGTSGAAYEQYF. The CDR3 DNA reads as TGTGCCAGCGGGCTTACCGGGACTAGCGGGGCAGCCTACGAGCAGTACTTC.

Concerning this clonotype itself: Being one base from a much bigger clone, this may be a read error. The conserved closing phenylalanine or tryptophan is absent in this CDR3, likely reflecting a read error. The rearrangement links TRBV25-1 to TRBJ1-5; D gene ambiguous. From germline, CDR1 is MGHDK and CDR2 SYGVNS. The CDR3 covers 14 residues. With 4 bases removed from V and 3 bases from J, the gap between germline ends came to 10 bases. CDR3 sequence reads: CASSVTGSNQPQHL. The CDR3 nucleotides are TGTGCCAGCAGTGTTACCGGGTCCAATCAGCCCCAGCATTTA.

This clonotype was counted at least ten times. V gene TRBV7-9 combines with J gene TRBJ2-1; the match to TRBD2 covers 13 bases. Germline CDR1 is SEHNR and CDR2 is FQNEAQ (reference sequence). This CDR3 is 18 amino acids long. The trim removed 4 bases at V and 7 bases at J, leaving 13 bases unmatched. The CDR3 here is CASSWRTSGSREKNEQFF. The DNA of the CDR3 is TGTGCCAGCAGCTGGAGGACTAGCGGGAGTAGGGAGAAAAATGAGCAGTTCTTC. Filled out from reference TRBV7-9 and TRBJ2-1, the complete variable domain reads DTGVSQNPRHKITKRGQNVTFRCDPISEHNRLYWYRQTLGQGPEFLTYFQNEAQLEKSRLLSDRFSAERPKGSFSTLEIQRTEQGDSAMYLCASSWRTSGSREKNEQFFGPGTRLTVL.

Details on this clonotype: At one end, the junction sequence differs from germline, possibly due to a read error. The J gene is TRBJ2-6, the V gene TRBV7-2, with 8 bases matching TRBD2. CDR3 size: 18 residues. Germline CDR1 is SGHTA and CDR2 is FQGNSA. The CDR3 DNA is TGTGTCAGCAGCTTAGTAGCGGGAATGGGCTCTGGGGCCAACGTCCTGACTTTC. It specifies CVSSLVAGMGSGANVLTF.

This clonotype was counted ten times or more. The V call is TRBV11-3, the J call TRBJ1-3; D not certain. Trimming stripped 4 bases from V and 0 bases from J, with 13 bases between. The CDR3 has 16 residues. The germline CDR1 and CDR2 sequences are SGHNT and YENEEA. CDR3 amino acids: CASSSRGVTSGNTIYF. In DNA form, the CDR3 reads TGTGCCAGCAGCTCCCGCGGAGTGACCTCTGGAAACACCATATATTTT.

The chain joins TRBV5-5 to TRBJ1-6; 8 bases map to TRBD1. The CDR3 has 15 amino acids. CDR1 is SGHKS, CDR2 YYEKEE, per germline (reference sequence). V gave up 4 bases and J gave up 10 bases; unmatched junction bases: 10. CDR3 protein: CASSGGTGDRSPLHF. CDR3 coding DNA: TGTGCCAGCAGCGGCGGGACAGGCGATCGGTCACCCCTCCACTTT.

This clonotype was seen a handful of times. V is TRBV5-1 and J is TRBJ1-1, with D perhaps TRBD1 (6 bases). The germline V gene encodes CDR1 SGHRS and CDR2 YFSETQ. CDR3 length: 14 amino acids. Trimming took off 0 bases at V and 0 bases at J, with 6 bases between the two ends. The CDR3 sequence is CASSLGQVNTEAFF. The CDR3 DNA reads as TGCGCCAGCAGCTTGGGACAGGTGAACACTGAAGCTTTCTTT.

The chain employs TRBV7-8 and TRBJ1-5; D possibly corresponds to TRBD1 (6 bases). There are 16 residues in the CDR3. The ends were cut back, 5 bases at V and 2 bases at J, with 16 bases in the middle. CDR1 SGHVS and CDR2 FQNEAQ come from the germline V gene. The CDR3 region has the DNA TGTGCCAGCAGCGCGGCCAGGGGAATGGGCAATCAGCCCCAGCATTTT. This translates into CASSAARGMGNQPQHF.

Many counts were recorded for this clonotype. V is TRBV6-2 or TRBV6-3 and J is TRBJ2-5, with D possibly being TRBD2 (6 bases). CDR1 and CDR2 from the germline V gene are MNHEY and SVGEGT. CDR3 length: 14 residues. Trimming shortened V by 0 bases and J by 5 bases, and 10 bases separated the two germline ends. The chain's CDR3 is CASSYSLAKETQYF. The DNA for the CDR3 is TGTGCCAGCAGTTACTCACTAGCTAAGGAGACCCAGTACTTC.

The J gene is TRBJ2-3, the V gene TRBV20-1; 7 bases align to TRBD2. Per germline, CDR1 DFQATT and CDR2 SNEGSKA (reference sequence). The V gene end was trimmed by 1 base and the J gene end by 3 bases; junction bases not matched to a gene: 7. CDR3 size: 15 residues. In nucleotides, the CDR3 is TGCAGTGCTAGAGCCCGGACTAGTCCGACAGATACGCAGTATTTT. Translation gives CSARARTSPTDTQYF.

The gene calls are TRBV11-2 and TRBJ2-3; TRBD2 matches 12 bases. J gave up 5 bases and V 6 bases, and 18 bases lay outside the gene matches. CDR1 is SGHAT, CDR2 FQNNGV, per germline. The CDR3 has 19 residues. The CDR3 sequence is CASSLRGELAGGLRDTQYF. CDR3 sequence (DNA): TGTGCCAGCAGTCTACGGGGGGAACTAGCGGGAGGATTACGAGATACGCAGTATTTT.

The rearrangement uses TRBV5-6 and TRBJ1-1; D is unresolved. Germline loops: CDR1 SGHDT, CDR2 YYEEEE. V lost 4 bases, J lost 3 bases, and 10 bases lay in between. This CDR3 region has 13 residues. CDR3: CASSPGQDTEAFF. The DNA of the CDR3 is TGTGCCAGCAGCCCTGGGCAGGACACTGAAGCTTTCTTT.

This clonotype appeared a few times. J is TRBJ2-1 and V is TRBV11-2; 14 bases fit TRBD2. From germline, CDR1 is SGHAT and CDR2 FQNNGV. J was trimmed by 5 bases and V by 7 bases; bases with no gene match: 25. The CDR3 contains 22 residues. In DNA form, the CDR3 reads TGTGCCAGCATCCTCAGCCCGGGACTAGCGGGAGTGCTCACAAGGTTGCACAATGAGCAGTTCTTC. Its translation is CASILSPGLAGVLTRLHNEQFF.